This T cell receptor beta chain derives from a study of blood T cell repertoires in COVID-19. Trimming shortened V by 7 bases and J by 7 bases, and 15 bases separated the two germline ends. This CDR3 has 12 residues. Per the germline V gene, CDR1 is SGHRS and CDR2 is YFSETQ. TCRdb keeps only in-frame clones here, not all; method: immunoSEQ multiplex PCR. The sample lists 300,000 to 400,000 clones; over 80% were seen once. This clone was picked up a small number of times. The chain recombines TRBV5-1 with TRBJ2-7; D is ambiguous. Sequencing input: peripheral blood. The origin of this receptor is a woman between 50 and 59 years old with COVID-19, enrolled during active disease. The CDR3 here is CASAQRGEEQYF. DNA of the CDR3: TGCGCCAGCGCCCAGAGAGGTGAAGAGCAGTACTTC.